The T cell receptor (beta chain) under discussion was sequenced for a study of siplizumab effects on memory and regulatory T cells. Per sample, the assay covered roughly 10^5 TCR templates. Assay used: immunoSEQ multiplex PCR; TCRdb lists only in-frame clones, some missing. Of 100,000 or so clones listed, 80% to 95% are singletons. Germline CDR1 MDHEN, CDR2 SYDVKM. The CDR3 consists of 17 residues. V shed 6 bases and J shed 6 bases, with 26 bases lying between them. Study-level findings and limits: Tregs proliferating in siplizumab cultures lacked confirmation of their suppressive function. Contribution to the alloresponse seemed major for naive T cells, which also seemed more diverse than memory cells.

Of note for this clone: The antigen is undetermined.

Sequences were obtained from CD4+ T cells sorted from blood. The sequence was obtained from a human donor in good health. The chain couples TRBV28 to TRBJ1-2; the D gene is possibly TRBD1 (5 bases). DNA of the CDR3: TGTGCCAGCAGGGACAAGGGATTACTATCTTTGGGAAATGGCTACACCTTC. It yields the protein CASRDKGLLSLGNGYTF.